A single sample is the source of the 13 T cell receptor beta chains below, sequenced in a study of a mutant IDH1 vaccine in newly diagnosed glioma. Time point denoted: week 11, during vaccination. The vaccine gave 300 ug of a 20-mer mutant IDH1 peptide subcutaneously per dose. Their target antigens are unknown. Data came from immunoSEQ multiplex PCR; TCRdb stores just in-frame clones and leaves some out. The sample has tens of thousands of clones; roughly 83% are singletons. This specimen was PBMCs, taken from a glioma patient whose treatment included an IDH1 peptide vaccine. These receptors were taken from a woman in her fifties or sixties with glioma.

In this sample, this clone turned up a few times. This chain joins TRBV13 and TRBJ1-6; 7 bases agree with TRBD1. V gave up 0 bases and J gave up 9 bases; unmatched junction bases: 8. CDR1 PRHDT and CDR2 FYEKMQ come from the germline V gene (reference sequence). The CDR3 sequence is 16 residues long. CDR3 in DNA: TGTGCCAGCAGCTTAGGAGGGGGCAAAAGTGGTTCACCCCTCCACTTT. Amino acids: CASSLGGGKSGSPLHF.

The rearrangement links TRBV7-8 to TRBJ2-3; tentatively, D is TRBD1 or TRBD2 (6 bases each). Germline-derived CDR1 and CDR2 are SGHVS and FQNEAQ. There are 15 residues in the CDR3. Trimming stripped 9 bases from V and 2 bases from J, with 18 bases between. The CDR3 DNA sequence: TGTGCCAGGCCGCGGAGGGACAAGTACACAGATACGCAGTATTTT. Its translation is CARPRRDKYTDTQYF.

The genes are TRBV2 and TRBJ2-5; TRBD1 matches at 7 bases. The CDR3 totals 12 residues. Germline V gene data show CDR1 as SNHLY and CDR2 as FYNNEI. Germline trimming cut 9 bases from V and 6 bases from J; bases unmatched to any gene: 7. Here the CDR3 reads CASYRGGKTQYF. CDR3 nucleotide sequence: TGTGCCAGTTACAGGGGTGGGAAGACCCAGTACTTC.

The chain employs TRBV27 and TRBJ1-5; 7 nucleotides agree with TRBD1. The CDR3 has 13 amino acids. V lost 8 bases to trimming and J lost 5 bases; unmatched junction nucleotides: 6. CDR1 is MNHEY and CDR2 is SMNVEV in the germline V gene (reference sequence). The CDR3, as DNA: TGTGCCAGCTCGGTAGGGGGCGATCAGCCCCAGCATTTT. Translation: CASSVGGDQPQHF.

A remark on this clone: One end of the junction does not line up with germline, which may come from a read error. This chain joins TRBV2 and TRBJ1-2; TRBD1 might be the D (5 bases). The CDR3 has 14 amino acids. CDR1 and CDR2 from the germline V gene are SNHLY and FYNNEI. CDR3 bases: TGTGCCAGCAGTGAGCTCGGTAGTGGGGCACCCGTGTCCTTC. Residues: CASSELGSGAPVSF.

The J gene is TRBJ1-1, the V gene TRBV25-1; TRBD1 aligns across 10 bases. The CDR3 is 14 residues long. Germline CDR1 and CDR2: MGHDK and SYGVNS. J gave up 6 bases and V 4 bases, and 5 bases lay outside the gene matches. The CDR3 region has the DNA TGTGCCAGCAGTGGCGGACAGGGGGGGTCTGAAGCTTTCTTT. It codes for CASSGGQGGSEAFF.

This chain uses TRBV10-3 with TRBJ2-5; D may be TRBD2 (7 bases). From germline, CDR1 is ENHRY and CDR2 SYGVKD. This CDR3 has 14 amino acids. With 3 bases removed from V and 4 bases from J, the gap between germline ends came to 12 bases. As DNA, the CDR3 is TGTGCCATCAGTGATCGGGGGGCGGGAGAGACCCAGTACTTC. This translates into CAISDRGAGETQYF.

The DNA of the CDR3 is TGTGCCAGCAGCTGGGTTAATTCACCCCTCCACTTT. Residues: CASSWVNSPLHF. The genes are TRBV7-8 and TRBJ1-6; no clear D. CDR1 and CDR2 from the germline V gene are SGHVS and FQNEAQ. The CDR3 totals 12 residues. Deletions cut 4 bases from V and 6 bases from J, with 4 bases between. The full variable domain, completed using reference TRBV7-8 and TRBJ1-6, is GAGVSQSPRYKVAKRGQDVALRCDPISGHVSLFWYQQALGQGPEFLTYFQNEAQLDKSGLPSDRFFAERPEGSVSTLKIQRTQQEDSAVYLCASSWVNSPLHFGNGTRLTVT.

This chain links TRBV4-3 with TRBJ2-1; TRBD2 aligns across 9 bases. J was trimmed by 8 bases and V by 1 base; bases with no gene match: 9. The CDR3 has 16 amino acids. Germline assignment: CDR1 LGHNA and CDR2 YSLEER. CDR3 coding DNA: TGCGCCAGCAGCCAAGCATCGGCGGGGGGGCCTCATGAGCAGTTCTTC. It yields the protein CASSQASAGGPHEQFF.

The DNA of the CDR3 is TGTGCCAGCAGTTCCGGATCCCGCGCGCAGTATTTT. Its translation: CASSSGSRAQYF. This chain connects TRBV6-5 to TRBJ2-3; D ambiguous. V was cut by 4 bases and J by 10 bases, with 12 bases left in between. The CDR3 loop spans 12 amino acids. Germline loops: CDR1 MNHEY, CDR2 SVGAGI.

The chain recombines TRBV29-1 with TRBJ1-2; perhaps TRBD1 as D (5 bases). V gave up 4 bases and J gave up 5 bases, with 8 bases separating them. CDR1 and CDR2 from the germline V gene are SQVTM and ANQGSEA. The CDR3 consists of 11 residues. This chain's CDR3 is CSVVGRYGYTF. Here the CDR3 DNA reads TGCAGCGTTGTGGGGCGGTATGGCTACACCTTC.

This clone has only a few counts. The chain couples TRBV10-3 to TRBJ1-3; a weak D match, TRBD1 (5 bases). CDR1 and CDR2 (germline): ENHRY, SYGVKD. This CDR3 is 13 amino acids long. Trimming removed 10 bases at V and 4 bases at J, with 14 bases between. The CDR3 DNA is TGTGCCACTGCACAGGTTGTAGGAAACACCATATATTTT. It encodes CATAQVVGNTIYF.

The chain uses TRBV27 and TRBJ1-2; tentative D call: TRBD1 (5 bases). From germline, CDR1 is MNHEY and CDR2 SMNVEV (reference sequence). The CDR3 spans 16 residues. The V end lost 0 bases, the J end lost 4 bases, and 15 bases lay between the germline ends. CDR3 in DNA: TGTGCCAGCAGTTTATCGATAAATCCAGGGACCTATGGCTACACCTTC. Its protein is CASSLSINPGTYGYTF.